A single sample gave rise to the 3 T cell receptor beta chains below, sequenced in a study of blood T cell repertoires in COVID-19. Profiling relied on immunoSEQ multiplex PCR, and the TCRdb table lists in-frame clones only, not all of them. Of 310,000 or so clones listed, 80% to 90% are singletons. Material: peripheral blood. The receptors originated from a man under 40 with COVID-19, enrolled during active disease.

The rearrangement uses TRBV6-2 or TRBV6-3 and TRBJ2-7; TRBD1 matches at 11 bases. V was clipped by 5 bases and J by 2 bases; unmatched bases: 5. The CDR3 runs to 15 residues. CDR1 MNHEY and CDR2 SVGEGT come from the germline V gene. CDR3 nucleotides: TGTGCCAGCAGTCGTACGGGACAGGGGGCCTACGAGCAGTACTTC. Protein: CASSRTGQGAYEQYF.

This clone has only one observation. The J gene is TRBJ2-3, the V gene TRBV29-1; TRBD1 agrees at 8 bases. The germline V gene has CDR1 SQVTM and CDR2 ANQGSEA. Trimming took 2 bases from V and 2 from J; bases not matched to a gene: 6. CDR3 size: 15 residues. The CDR3, as DNA: TGCAGCGTTGAACCTCCCCAGGGGGCCACAGATACGCAGTATTTT. Protein: CSVEPPQGATDTQYF.

The chain combines TRBV12-3 or TRBV12-4 with TRBJ1-1; unclear D gene. Trimming stripped 0 bases from V and 6 bases from J, with 5 bases between. This CDR3 has 12 amino acids. CDR3: CASSLARAEAFF. The CDR3 nucleotides are TGTGCCAGCAGTTTAGCGAGGGCTGAAGCTTTCTTT.